Sequencing of this T cell receptor beta chain was carried out in a study of cytomegalovirus exposure and HLA in healthy donors. Whole-study findings and limits: Rates of TCR association differed by HLA locus in a later analysis, with DRB1 highest and HLA-C lowest. A few CMV-associated chains were confirmed in vitro to be specific for CMV antigens. The study dropped some indistinguishable V segments, TRBV6-2 and TRBV6-3 among them.

Of note for this clone: Its target is not known.

Each donor's status was that of a healthy bone marrow donor. Germline-derived CDR1 and CDR2 are SGHDT and YYEEEE. The CDR3 totals 14 residues. Trimming at V came to 6 bases and at J to 3 bases, leaving 5 bases not matched to a gene. Amplification used 60 Vbeta primers and 13 Jbeta primers. The method was immunoSEQ multiplex PCR; TCRdb's version includes in-frame clones alone and lacks a portion of them. The sample comprises 150,000 to 200,000 clones, under 90% of which are singletons, and approximately 4.8% rests with the top ten. The sequence came from a man aged 30 to 45 in good health and CMV-seronegative. The chain combines TRBV5-6 with TRBJ2-2; 7 bases agree with TRBD1. Material: PBMCs. CDR3 nucleotide sequence: TGTGCCAGCACCCAGGGGGTATACACCGGGGAGCTGTTTTTT. Protein sequence: CASTQGVYTGELFF.